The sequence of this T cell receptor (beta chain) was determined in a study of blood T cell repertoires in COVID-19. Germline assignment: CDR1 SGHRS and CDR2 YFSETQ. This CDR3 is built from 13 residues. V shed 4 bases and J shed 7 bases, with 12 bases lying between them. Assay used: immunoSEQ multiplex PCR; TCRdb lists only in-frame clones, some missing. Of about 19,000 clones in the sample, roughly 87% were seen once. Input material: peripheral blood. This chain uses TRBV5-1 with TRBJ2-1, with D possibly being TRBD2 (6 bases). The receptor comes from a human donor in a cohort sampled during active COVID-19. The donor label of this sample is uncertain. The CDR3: CASSQRLGNEQFF. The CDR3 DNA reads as TGCGCCAGCAGCCAGCGACTAGGGAATGAGCAGTTCTTC.